This TCR beta chain was sequenced for a study of cytotoxic CD8 clonotypes in ibrutinib-treated CLL. Study results and caveats: Public clonotypes (which were uncommon) either contracted or remained stable on treatment. Sustained-remission patients were sampled at different times than progressing patients were.

This CDR3 region has 14 residues. Germline V gives CDR1 SGDLS, CDR2 YYNGEE. With 0 bases removed from V and 5 bases from J, the gap between germline ends came to 9 bases. Assay used: immunoSEQ multiplex PCR; TCRdb lists only in-frame clones, some missing. This table holds approximately 320,000 clones, 67% found once. Turning to this clone: Its antigen is not known.

The chain is built from TRBV9 and TRBJ2-1; D call uncertain. This sequence was found in a human donor with chronic lymphocytic leukemia. The material sequenced was PBMCs, taken after 36 months of ibrutinib treatment. The CDR3 DNA reads TGTGCCAGCAGCGTAGCTAGTTCCAACAATGAGCAGTTCTTC. Translation gives CASSVASSNNEQFF. Supplemented by reference TRBV9 and TRBJ2-1, the full variable domain reads DSGVTQTPKHLITATGQRVTLRCSPRSGDLSVYWYQQSLDQGLQFLIQYYNGEERAKGNILERFSAQQFPDLHSELNLSSLELGDSALYFCASSVASSNNEQFFGPGTRLTVL.